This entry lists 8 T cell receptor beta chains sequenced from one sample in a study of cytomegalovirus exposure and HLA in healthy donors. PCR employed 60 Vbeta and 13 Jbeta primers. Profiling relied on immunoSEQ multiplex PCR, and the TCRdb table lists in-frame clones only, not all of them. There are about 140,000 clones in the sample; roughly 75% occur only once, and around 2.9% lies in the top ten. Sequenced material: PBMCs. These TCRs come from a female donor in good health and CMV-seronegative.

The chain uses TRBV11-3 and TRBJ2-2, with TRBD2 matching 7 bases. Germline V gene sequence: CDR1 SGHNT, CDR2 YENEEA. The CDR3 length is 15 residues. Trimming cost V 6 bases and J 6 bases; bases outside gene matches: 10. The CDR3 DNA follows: TGTGCCAGCAGGTCCGGCGGGAGTTCGTCCGGGGAGCTGTTTTTT. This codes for CASRSGGSSSGELFF.

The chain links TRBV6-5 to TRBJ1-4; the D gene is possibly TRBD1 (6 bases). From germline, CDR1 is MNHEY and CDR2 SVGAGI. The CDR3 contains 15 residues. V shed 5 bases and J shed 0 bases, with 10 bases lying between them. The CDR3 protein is CASSNNRATNEKLFF. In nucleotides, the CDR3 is TGTGCCAGCAGTAACAACAGGGCAACTAATGAAAAACTGTTTTTT.

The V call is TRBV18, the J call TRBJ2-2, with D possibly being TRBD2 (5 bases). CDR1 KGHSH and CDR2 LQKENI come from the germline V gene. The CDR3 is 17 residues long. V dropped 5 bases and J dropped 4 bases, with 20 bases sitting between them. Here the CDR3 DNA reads TGTGCCAGCTCATCTTCCATCCCGGGGTGGCGCACCGGGGAGCTGTTTTTT. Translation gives CASSSSIPGWRTGELFF.

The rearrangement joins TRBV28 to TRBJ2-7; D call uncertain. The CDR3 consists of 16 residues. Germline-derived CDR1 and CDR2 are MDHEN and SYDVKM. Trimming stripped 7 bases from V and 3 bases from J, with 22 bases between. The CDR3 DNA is TGTGCCAGCATCATTCCTATTAGGCAACTAATCTACGAGCAGTACTTC. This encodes CASIIPIRQLIYEQYF.

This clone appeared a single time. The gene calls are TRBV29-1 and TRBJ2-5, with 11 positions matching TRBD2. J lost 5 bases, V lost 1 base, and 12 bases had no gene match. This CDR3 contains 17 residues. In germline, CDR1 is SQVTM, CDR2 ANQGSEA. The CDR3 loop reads CSVEGGVAGGPGETQYF. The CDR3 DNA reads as TGCAGCGTTGAAGGGGGAGTAGCGGGAGGGCCCGGGGAGACCCAGTACTTC.

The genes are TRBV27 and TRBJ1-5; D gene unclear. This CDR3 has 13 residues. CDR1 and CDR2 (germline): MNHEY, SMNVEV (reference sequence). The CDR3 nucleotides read TGTGCTACGAGACGGGATAGCAATCAGCCCCAGCATTTT. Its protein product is CATRRDSNQPQHF.

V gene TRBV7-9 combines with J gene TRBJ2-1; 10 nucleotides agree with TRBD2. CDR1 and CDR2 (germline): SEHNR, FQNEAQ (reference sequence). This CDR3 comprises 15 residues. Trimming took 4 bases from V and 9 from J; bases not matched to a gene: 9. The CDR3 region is CASSSLAGDFREQFF. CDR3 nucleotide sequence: TGTGCCAGCAGCTCCCTAGCGGGAGATTTTCGTGAGCAGTTCTTC. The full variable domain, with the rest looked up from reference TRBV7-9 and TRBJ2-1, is DTGVSQNPRHKITKRGQNVTFRCDPISEHNRLYWYRQTLGQGPEFLTYFQNEAQLEKSRLLSDRFSAERPKGSFSTLEIQRTEQGDSAMYLCASSSLAGDFREQFFGPGTRLTVL.

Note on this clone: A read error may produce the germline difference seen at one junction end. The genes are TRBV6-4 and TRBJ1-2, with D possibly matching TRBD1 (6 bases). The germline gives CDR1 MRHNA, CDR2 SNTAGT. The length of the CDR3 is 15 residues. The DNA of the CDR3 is TGTGCCAGCAGTGCCGAACAGGGAACTAACTATGGCTACCCCTTC. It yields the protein CASSAEQGTNYGYPF.